What follows are 6 T cell receptor beta chains derived from one specimen sequenced in a study of T cells in Graves' hyperthyroidism and ophthalmopathy. Amplification targeted TCR beta CDR3 regions from RNA transcripts. Using the HTBI primer set, a first-round RT-PCR was run on the TCR CDR3. A single record per CDR3 protein comes from TCRdb applying MiXCR to the multiplex PCR reads. The sample consists of about 640,000 distinct CDR3 sequences, less than 25% of them appearing once. Sequenced sample: blood. The receptors shown here come from a young man with Graves' ophthalmopathy.

The chain has TRBV5-1 and TRBJ1-1; D is unresolved. This CDR3 comprises 16 residues. The germline V and J ends were trimmed by 1 base and 1 base, with 14 bases remaining between them. The germline V gene encodes CDR1 SGHRS and CDR2 YFSETQ. The DNA for the CDR3 is TGCGCCAGCAGCTTGTCCTGGGGTGGAAGGAACACTGAAGCTTTCTTT. Its protein product is CASSLSWGGRNTEAFF.

At least ten counts were recorded for this clonotype. The gene calls are TRBV3-1 and TRBJ1-6; maybe TRBD1 (6 bases). V dropped 3 bases and J dropped 7 bases, with 13 bases sitting between them. Germline V gene sequence: CDR1 LGHDT, CDR2 YNNKEL (reference sequence). The CDR3 totals 15 residues. CDR3: CASSHGGRWNSPLHF. CDR3 DNA: TGTGCCAGCAGCCACGGGGGGCGTTGGAATTCACCCCTCCACTTT.

This clonotype was seen a handful of times. CDR3 nucleotides: TGTGCCAGCTCACCATTCGGCGGGAGGGCCCAAGATACGCAGTATTTT. Translating it yields CASSPFGGRAQDTQYF. The rearrangement links TRBV18 to TRBJ2-3; TRBD2 aligns across 9 bases. Germline CDR1 is KGHSH and CDR2 is LQKENI. V was clipped by 2 bases and J by 5 bases; unmatched bases: 8. CDR3 length equals 16 residues.

This clonotype was detected a few times. This may be a read error, as it is one base from a much larger clone. J is TRBJ2-7 and V is TRBV6-1; TRBD1 might be the D (6 bases). This CDR3 is built from 12 residues. Trimming shortened V by 4 bases and J by 2 bases, and 6 bases separated the two germline ends. Per the germline V gene, CDR1 is MNHNS and CDR2 is SASEGT. This CDR3 reads CASSGDTYEQYF. CDR3 sequence (DNA): TGTGCCAGCAGTGGGGACACCTACGAGCAGTACTTC.

In the case of this clonotype: A read error may produce the germline difference seen at one junction end. The gene calls are TRBV19 and TRBJ2-1, with D perhaps being TRBD1 or TRBD2 (5 bases each). Looked up from germline, CDR1 is LNHDA and CDR2 is SQIVND (reference sequence). This CDR3 has 12 residues. The CDR3 loop is CASRDDYNEQLF. DNA of the CDR3: TGTGCCAGTCGGGACGACTACAATGAGCAGCTCTTC. The full variable domain, with the rest looked up from reference TRBV19 and TRBJ2-1, is DGGITQSPKYLFRKEGQNVTLSCEQNLNHDAMYWYRQDPGQGLRLIYYSQIVNDFQKGDIAEGYSVSREKKESFPLTVTSAQKNPTAFYLCASRDDYNEQLFGPGTRLTVL.

V and J are TRBV20-1 and TRBJ1-3, with no clear D. This CDR3 has 16 amino acids. In germline, CDR1 is DFQATT, CDR2 SNEGSKA (reference sequence). Trimming stripped 6 bases from V and 0 bases from J, with 18 bases between. CDR3 coding DNA: TGCAGTGCGCCTGCTCGGGGTACCATCTCTGGAAACACCATATATTTT. Its translation is CSAPARGTISGNTIYF.